This T cell receptor beta chain was profiled in a study of T-cell memory formation after mild COVID-19. Study-wide background: TCR clusters were largely donor specific. Whole-study findings and limits: In pre-infection memory, a portion of responding clones appeared, which suggested that cross-reactive memory joined. In second-wave clones peaking day 37, SARS-CoV-2 specificity remained unconfirmed.

CDR1 and CDR2 from the germline V gene are MNHEY and SVGEGT. V was trimmed by 5 bases and J by 5 bases, leaving 13 bases between them. The CDR3 totals 14 residues. This clonotype showed up just a few times. Its antigen is as yet unknown. TCRdb independently ran MiXCR on the 5' RACE reads; one entry per CDR3 protein. The repertoire includes 250,000 to 350,000 distinct CDR3 sequences, roughly 19% of them detected once, and approximately 21% sits in the top ten. The chain uses TRBV6-2 or TRBV6-3 and TRBJ1-5; D uncertain. Sequencing used PBMCs or a T cell subset sorted from them (not recorded which). The TCR comes from a man aged 18 to 29 who had mild COVID-19 (a few samples of this study predate the infection). Cell type and time point are not known. In nucleotides, the CDR3 is TGTGCCAGCAGTCTCAACGGAGTGTATCAGCCCCAGCATTTT. Its translation: CASSLNGVYQPQHF.